The 21 T cell receptor beta chains in this list originate from one sample, sequenced in a study of blood T cells in healthy people across ages. Through a sample-barcoded 5' primer and a J-beta primer mix, a second PCR was run for roughly 7 to 12 cycles. TCRdb itself ran the 5' RACE reads through MiXCR, one entry per CDR3 protein. Of around 1,500,000 distinct CDR3 sequences listed, approximately 40% are singletons. Sequencing was performed on blood. These receptors originate from a woman aged 18-29 years in good health.

This clonotype was detected a few times. V usage is TRBV6-6 and J usage is TRBJ1-2; the D gene is possibly TRBD1 (5 bases). CDR3 length: 13 residues. V shed 2 bases and J shed 5 bases, with 9 bases lying between them. Per germline, CDR1 MNHNY and CDR2 SVGAGI (reference sequence). CDR3 nucleotides: TGTGCCAGCAGTTACCCCGACAGTTATGGCTACACCTTC. This gives the protein CASSYPDSYGYTF.

CDR3: CSASGLAGVGAKNIQYF. CDR3 nucleotides: TGCAGTGCCTCGGGACTAGCGGGAGTGGGAGCCAAAAACATTCAGTACTTC. V usage is TRBV20-1 and J usage is TRBJ2-4; 14 bases are a match to TRBD2. Losses at the gene ends were 6 bases for V and 0 bases for J; bases not matched to a gene: 7. The CDR3 consists of 17 residues. Germline lookup yields CDR1 DFQATT and CDR2 SNEGSKA (reference sequence).

As regards this clonotype: This may stem from a read error, because a much larger clone lies one nucleotide away. The V and J genes are TRBV4-2 and TRBJ2-3; the D is unclear. The CDR3 covers 15 residues. In germline, CDR1 is LGHNA, CDR2 YNFKEQ. The CDR3 spells CACSQDRSRTDTQYF. CDR3 DNA sequence: TGTGCCTGCAGCCAAGATAGGTCGCGGACAGATACGCAGTATTTT.

The V and J genes are TRBV5-1 and TRBJ2-3; TRBD2 matches 10 bases. The CDR3 covers 17 residues. Unmatched junction bases numbered 4, after V lost 0 bases and J lost 0 bases. CDR1 is SGHRS, CDR2 YFSETQ, per germline. The CDR3 DNA follows: TGCGCCAGCAGCTTGGGGACTAGCGGATCTAGCACAGATACGCAGTATTTT. This codes for CASSLGTSGSSTDTQYF.

The V gene is TRBV10-3, the J gene TRBJ2-7, with D perhaps matching TRBD2 (6 bases). CDR1 is ENHRY, CDR2 SYGVKD, per germline. The CDR3 runs to 13 residues. The ends were cut back, 7 bases at V and 2 bases at J, with 12 bases in the middle. CDR3 loop: CAIKVTGAYEQYF. The CDR3 DNA reads TGTGCCATCAAGGTTACGGGAGCCTACGAGCAGTACTTC.

The V call is TRBV6-1, the J call TRBJ1-4; 7 bases match TRBD1. Trimming at V came to 6 bases and at J to 5 bases, leaving 3 bases not matched to a gene. CDR1 and CDR2 from the germline V gene are MNHNS and SASEGT. This CDR3 has 13 residues. The CDR3 is CASRRGPNEKLFF. The CDR3 DNA follows: TGTGCCAGCAGGAGGGGGCCAAATGAAAAACTGTTTTTT.

The V gene is TRBV20-1, the J gene TRBJ2-7, with 8 bases matching TRBD2. CDR3 size: 14 residues. The germline V gene has CDR1 DFQATT and CDR2 SNEGSKA (reference sequence). The trim removed 6 bases at V and 3 bases at J, leaving 10 bases unmatched. In DNA, the CDR3 is TGCAGTGCCACCCACGGGGGGGACGACTACGAGCAGTACTTC. Amino acid sequence: CSATHGGDDYEQYF.

Here the CDR3 DNA reads TGTGCCACCTCATCGACAGGGGGTCGGGCCTACGAGCAGTACTTC. This translates into CATSSTGGRAYEQYF. This chain links TRBV6-1 with TRBJ2-7; 9 bases map to TRBD1. Unmatched junction bases numbered 12, after V lost 10 bases and J lost 2 bases. CDR1 and CDR2 (germline): MNHNS, SASEGT. This CDR3 region has 15 residues.

The gene calls are TRBV7-9 and TRBJ2-5, with D uncertain. Between the trimmed V and J ends, which lost 3 bases and 11 bases, there was a span of 13 bases. Germline V gene data show CDR1 as SEHNR and CDR2 as FQNEAQ (reference sequence). The CDR3 is made up of 12 amino acids. CDR3 DNA sequence: TGTGCCAGCAGCTTTCGAAACAATGAGCAGTACTTC. Its translation: CASSFRNNEQYF.

The gene calls are TRBV4-1 and TRBJ2-2; TRBD1 agrees at 9 bases. The V gene end was trimmed by 6 bases and the J gene end by 7 bases; junction bases not matched to a gene: 6. The CDR3 extends over 14 amino acids. CDR1 is MGHRA, CDR2 YSYEKL, per germline. In DNA, the CDR3 is TGCGCCAGCAGTCCCGGGACAGGGATCGGGGAGCTGTTTTTT. As protein: CASSPGTGIGELFF.

This chain uses TRBV5-4 with TRBJ1-2, with TRBD1 matching 8 bases. Germline loops: CDR1 SGHNT, CDR2 YYREEE (reference sequence). V was clipped by 6 bases and J by 6 bases; unmatched bases: 7. The CDR3 is 13 residues long. CDR3 amino acids: CASNTQGADGYTF. The DNA of the CDR3 is TGTGCCAGCAACACGCAGGGGGCGGATGGCTACACCTTC.

The chain carries TRBV5-5 and TRBJ1-2; 7 nucleotides agree with TRBD1. CDR1 and CDR2 from the germline V gene are SGHKS and YYEKEE (reference sequence). V was pared by 4 bases and J by 8 bases, with 8 bases of the junction left unmatched. CDR3 length equals 13 residues. The CDR3 DNA reads as TGTGCCAGCAGCCGACAGGGCAGGCGCGGCTACACCTTC. Its protein is CASSRQGRRGYTF.

This clonotype has a handful of counts. V gene TRBV7-9 combines with J gene TRBJ2-3, with D uncertain. The CDR3 sequence is 11 residues long. Germline assignment: CDR1 SEHNR and CDR2 FQNEAQ (reference sequence). The V end lost 8 bases, the J end lost 5 bases, and 8 bases lay between the germline ends. CDR3 residues: CASRLLDTQYF. As DNA, the CDR3 is TGTGCCAGCCGCCTCCTAGATACGCAGTATTTT.

This chain links TRBV10-3 with TRBJ2-7, with 14 positions matching TRBD2. Germline CDR1 ENHRY, CDR2 SYGVKD. V trimming: 3 bases; J trimming: 2 bases; junction bases outside the gene matches: 9. There are 18 residues in the CDR3. The CDR3 bases are TGTGCCATCAGTGAATCTCAAGGACTAGCGGGGGGTACCTACGAGCAGTACTTC. Translation gives CAISESQGLAGGTYEQYF.

This clonotype was detected only a few times. This rearrangement joins TRBV12-3 or TRBV12-4 to TRBJ2-4; D unresolved. With the DNA end fitting TRBJ2-7 better, the J assignment may be wrong. The CDR3 consists of 12 residues. The CDR3 DNA follows: TGTGCCAGCAGTTCCTCCCCCCCCGAGCAGTACTTC. It specifies CASSSSPPEQYF.

There are a few counts of this clonotype. The chain employs TRBV7-2 and TRBJ2-7, with a possible D match to TRBD2 (5 bases). The V end was cut by 4 bases, the J end by 1 base, with 26 bases between. Germline V gene lookup returns CDR1 SGHTA and CDR2 FQGNSA. The length of the CDR3 is 19 residues. The CDR3, as DNA: TGTGCCAGCAGCTCCTCCAGCGGCGTCGAGGCCAATTTTTCCTACGAGCAGTACTTC. The encoded protein is CASSSSSGVEANFSYEQYF.

This clonotype was counted a single time. The chain combines TRBV20-1 with TRBJ1-2; tentative D call: TRBD1 (6 bases). Trimming removed 4 bases at V and 4 bases at J, with 13 bases between. The CDR3 is made up of 13 amino acids. Germline CDR1 DFQATT, CDR2 SNEGSKA (reference sequence). CDR3: CSANRDGRYGYTF. DNA for the CDR3: TGCAGTGCTAACAGGGACGGCCGCTATGGCTACACCTTC.

This clonotype was observed many times. This chain links TRBV10-3 with TRBJ2-3; the match to TRBD1 covers 7 bases. Trimming cost V 0 bases and J 8 bases; bases outside gene matches: 11. The CDR3 is made up of 16 amino acids. The germline V gene encodes CDR1 ENHRY and CDR2 SYGVKD. CDR3 bases: TGTGCCATCAGTGAGTCGGAAACAGGGGCCCTAGGTACGCAGTATTTT. It encodes CAISESETGALGTQYF.

This chain connects TRBV11-2 to TRBJ2-7; TRBD2 matches 9 bases. The CDR3 extends over 17 amino acids. Germline CDR1 reads SGHAT; CDR2 reads FQNNGV. V lost 2 bases and J lost 2; bases outside the gene matches: 10. CDR3 protein: CASSLSAGGNPPYEQYF. For the CDR3, the DNA is TGTGCCAGCAGCTTATCGGCGGGAGGGAACCCTCCCTACGAGCAGTACTTC.

Only a few counts were recorded for this clonotype. CDR3 sequence reads: CASSEPGRLEAFF. As DNA, the CDR3 is TGTGCCAGCAGTGAACCGGGGAGGCTTGAAGCTTTCTTT. The chain uses TRBV25-1 and TRBJ1-1; no definite D call. Trimming cost V 2 bases and J 7 bases, with 11 bases left between them. Germline lookup yields CDR1 MGHDK and CDR2 SYGVNS. The CDR3 extends over 13 amino acids.

The table lists this clonotype with a few counts. The V call is TRBV10-3, the J call TRBJ2-3; TRBD2 agrees at 10 bases. The CDR3 length is 16 residues. Trimming at V came to 5 bases and at J to 4 bases, leaving 9 bases not matched to a gene. CDR1 is ENHRY, CDR2 SYGVKD, per germline. The DNA for the CDR3 is TGTGCCATCAGTACAGCGGGAGGGAGGAGCGCAGATACGCAGTATTTT. Protein product: CAISTAGGRSADTQYF.